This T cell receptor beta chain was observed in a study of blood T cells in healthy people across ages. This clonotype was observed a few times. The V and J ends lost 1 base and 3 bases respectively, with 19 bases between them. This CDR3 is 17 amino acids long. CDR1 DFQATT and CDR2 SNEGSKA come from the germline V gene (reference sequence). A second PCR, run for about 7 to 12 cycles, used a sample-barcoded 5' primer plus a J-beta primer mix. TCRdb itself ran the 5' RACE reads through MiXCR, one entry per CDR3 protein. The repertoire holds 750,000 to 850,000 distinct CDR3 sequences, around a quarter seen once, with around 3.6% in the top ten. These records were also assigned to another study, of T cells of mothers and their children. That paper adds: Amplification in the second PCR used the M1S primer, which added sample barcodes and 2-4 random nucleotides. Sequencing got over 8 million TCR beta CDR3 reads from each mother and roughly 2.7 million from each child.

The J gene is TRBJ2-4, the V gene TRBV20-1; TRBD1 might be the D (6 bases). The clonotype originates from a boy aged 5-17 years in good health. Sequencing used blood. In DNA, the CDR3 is TGCAGTGCTAGAGGGATAGGCAGGGGATATGTCAAAAACATTCAGTACTTC. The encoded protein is CSARGIGRGYVKNIQYF.